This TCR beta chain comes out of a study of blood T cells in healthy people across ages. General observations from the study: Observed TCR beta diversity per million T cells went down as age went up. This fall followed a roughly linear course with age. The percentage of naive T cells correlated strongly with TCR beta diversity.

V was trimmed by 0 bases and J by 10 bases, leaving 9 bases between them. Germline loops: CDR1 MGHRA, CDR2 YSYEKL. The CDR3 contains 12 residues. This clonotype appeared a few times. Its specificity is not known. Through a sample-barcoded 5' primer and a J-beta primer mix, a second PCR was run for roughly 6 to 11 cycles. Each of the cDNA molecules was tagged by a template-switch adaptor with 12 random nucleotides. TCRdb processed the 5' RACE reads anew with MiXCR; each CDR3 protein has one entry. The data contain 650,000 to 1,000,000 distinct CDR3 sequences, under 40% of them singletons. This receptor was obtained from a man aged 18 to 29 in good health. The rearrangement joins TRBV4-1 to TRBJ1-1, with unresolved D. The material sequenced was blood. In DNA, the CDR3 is TGCGCCAGCAGCCAAGATGGAGTTAGAGCTTTCTTT. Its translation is CASSQDGVRAFF.